This T cell receptor (beta chain) was captured by sequencing in a study of T cell responses to AZD1222 COVID-19 vaccine. This CDR3 spans 19 amino acids. CDR1 is SGHTA and CDR2 is FQGTGA in the germline V gene. V gave up 0 bases and J gave up 4 bases; unmatched junction bases: 7. Sequencing used immunoSEQ multiplex PCR; TCRdb keeps in-frame clones, though not all of them. The sample gives over 150,000 clones, approximately 89% of which show up once; 3% to 3.5% is in the top ten. Here the sequenced sample was peripheral blood, taken 28 days after the second AZD1222 dose. The receptor was isolated from an adult who received the AZD1222 COVID-19 vaccine. The chain couples TRBV7-3 to TRBJ2-1; 15 bases agree with TRBD2. CDR3 nucleotide sequence: TGTGCCAGCAGCTTAACGTCTGGGACTAGCGGGAGGCCGTACAATGAGCAGTTCTTC. It translates to CASSLTSGTSGRPYNEQFF.